One sample yielded the 6 T cell receptor beta chains listed below, sequenced in a study of breast tumors, draining lymph nodes, adjacent tissues. Each CDR3 protein gets one entry after TCRdb re-called the multiplex PCR reads with MiXCR. The sample has approximately 150,000 distinct CDR3 sequences; around a third are singletons. The lymph nodes were axillary draining lymph nodes from breast cancer patients. The sequenced sample was axillary lymph node tissue. These receptors all come from a female donor with breast cancer. Some clones in this sample may be carry-over from other donors' samples.

This clonotype was observed many times. This sequence joins TRBV20-1 and TRBJ1-6; TRBD1 aligns across 8 bases. With 3 bases clipped from V and 8 bases from J, the junction kept 6 bases outside the gene matches. From germline, CDR1 is DFQATT and CDR2 SNEGSKA (reference sequence). The CDR3 length is 14 residues. The DNA of the CDR3 is TGCAGTGCTAGGCCAGGGGGCTTGGATTCACCCCTCCACTTT. Translating it yields CSARPGGLDSPLHF.

This sequence joins TRBV6-6 and TRBJ1-2, with a weak D call TRBD1 (5 bases). Germline V gene sequence: CDR1 MNHNY, CDR2 SVGAGI (reference sequence). The CDR3 has 12 amino acids. The germline V and J ends were trimmed by 8 bases and 8 bases, with 15 bases remaining between them. In nucleotides, the CDR3 is TGTGCCAGCCGGGACGGCGGCTACGGCTACACCTTC. Protein sequence: CASRDGGYGYTF.

The CDR3 nucleotides are TGTGCCAGCTCACGGAGTTACAATGAGCAGTACTTC. Protein sequence: CASSRSYNEQYF. J is TRBJ2-7 and V is TRBV18; D not certain. This CDR3 region has 12 residues. V was shortened by 4 bases and J by 7 bases, with 11 bases between the two germline ends. CDR1 is KGHSH and CDR2 is LQKENI in the germline V gene.

The gene calls are TRBV29-1 and TRBJ1-3; D is unclear. The CDR3 spans 9 residues. The V and J ends lost 4 bases and 14 bases respectively, with 9 bases between them. In germline, CDR1 is SQVTM, CDR2 ANQGSEA. CDR3 coding DNA: TGCAGCGTTGCAACAGCCTTATATTTT. Translating gives CSVATALYF.

The sample holds many counts of this clonotype. V and J are TRBV6-6 and TRBJ1-2; TRBD1 is a possible D gene (6 bases). The V gene lost 2 bases and the J gene lost 1 base, with 14 bases spanning the gap. CDR1 and CDR2 from the germline V gene are MNHNY and SVGAGI (reference sequence). There are 16 residues in the CDR3. The CDR3 reads CASSYPQGVGNYGYTF. The CDR3 DNA reads TGTGCCAGCAGTTACCCACAGGGAGTTGGTAACTATGGCTACACCTTC.

V usage is TRBV20-1 and J usage is TRBJ1-6, with 10 bases fitting TRBD1. This CDR3 region has 16 residues. Germline CDR1 is DFQATT and CDR2 is SNEGSKA (reference sequence). The junction had 7 bases not matched to a gene; V was cut back by 0 bases and J by 8 bases. The CDR3 coding sequence is TGCAGTGCTAGAGACCACCCCGGGACAGGGGATTCACCCCTCCACTTT. Amino acid sequence: CSARDHPGTGDSPLHF.